What follows are 29 T cell receptor beta chains derived from one specimen sequenced in a study of OX40 agonist ivuxolimab in advanced cancers. The receptor library was made with the immunoSEQ multiplex PCR assay. This immuneACCESS table, as held by TCRdb, lists in-frame sequences with V and J called but not all clones. Of the missing ones, under half trace to an unresolved V gene in checked studies; the others have no known cause. This sample holds more than 65,000 clones; roughly 89% were observed only once. Roughly a tenth of the sample comes from the top ten. The sequencing here drew on CD4+ or CD8+ T cells sorted from blood, taken in a trial of the OX40 agonist ivuxolimab. Receptors originate from an adult with an advanced solid tumor such as melanoma, head and neck, liver or kidney cancer.

This clone has only one observation. The rearrangement links TRBV9 to TRBJ2-3; D may be TRBD2 (6 bases). The CDR3 totals 16 residues. Germline lookup yields CDR1 SGDLS and CDR2 YYNGEE. The germline V and J ends were trimmed by 6 bases and 6 bases, with 23 bases remaining between them. The CDR3 spells CASKGPAGPSPDTQYF. The CDR3 region has the DNA TGTGCCAGCAAGGGTCCGGCGGGGCCCTCCCCGGATACGCAGTATTTT. Full variable domain (rest looked up from reference TRBV9 and TRBJ2-3): DSGVTQTPKHLITATGQRVTLRCSPRSGDLSVYWYQQSLDQGLQFLIQYYNGEERAKGNILERFSAQQFPDLHSELNLSSLELGDSALYFCASKGPAGPSPDTQYFGPGTRLTVL.

This clone was detected only a few times. The chain carries TRBV7-9 and TRBJ1-5; D ambiguous. Looked up from germline, CDR1 is SEHNR and CDR2 is FQNEAQ (reference sequence). The ends were cut back, 6 bases at V and 0 bases at J, with 12 bases in the middle. This CDR3 contains 15 residues. DNA for the CDR3: TGTGCCAGCAGTTCAGGCCCCTATAGCAATCAGCCCCAGCATTTT. Translated: CASSSGPYSNQPQHF.

The chain couples TRBV27 to TRBJ2-7; 8 bases are a match to TRBD1. The V segment lost 5 bases and the J segment 6 bases; nucleotides outside the gene matches: 12. Per germline, CDR1 MNHEY and CDR2 SMNVEV (reference sequence). The CDR3 has 15 amino acids. CDR3 region: CASSPWTGWDGEQYF. The DNA for the CDR3 is TGTGCCAGCAGTCCGTGGACAGGGTGGGATGGCGAGCAGTACTTC.

J is TRBJ2-1 and V is TRBV5-1, with 7 positions matching TRBD1. The V gene's germline CDR1 is SGHRS and CDR2 YFSETQ. Germline trimming cut 1 base from V and 5 bases from J; bases unmatched to any gene: 12. The CDR3 contains 17 residues. The CDR3 loop reads CASSLTILRQGNNEQFF. In DNA form, the CDR3 reads TGCGCCAGCAGCTTGACTATCCTGCGACAGGGAAACAATGAGCAGTTCTTC.

Only a few counts were recorded for this clone. The chain carries TRBV5-4 and TRBJ2-4, with no clear D. Germline values: CDR1 SGHNT, CDR2 YYREEE (reference sequence). This CDR3 contains 12 residues. The ends were cut back, 2 bases at V and 11 bases at J, with 11 bases in the middle. CDR3 in amino acids: CASSFDRNFQYF. In nucleotides, the CDR3 is TGTGCCAGCAGCTTTGATCGGAACTTTCAGTACTTC.

V usage is TRBV7-3 and J usage is TRBJ2-3; D gene uncertain. V was pared by 1 base and J by 3 bases, with 5 bases between. In germline, CDR1 is SGHTA, CDR2 FQGTGA. The CDR3 has 13 residues. CDR3 loop: CASSLRETDTQYF. For the CDR3, the DNA is TGTGCCAGCAGCTTAAGGGAAACAGATACGCAGTATTTT.

The rearrangement links TRBV7-9 to TRBJ2-1; TRBD2 might be the D (6 bases). Germline V gene sequence: CDR1 SEHNR, CDR2 FQNEAQ (reference sequence). The CDR3 is 16 residues long. V was shortened by 5 bases and J by 8 bases, with 22 bases between the two germline ends. CDR3 in amino acids: CASSHRNWAGSDEQFF. The CDR3 DNA reads as TGTGCCAGCAGCCATCGTAATTGGGCGGGGAGCGATGAGCAGTTCTTC.

The V and J genes are TRBV29-1 and TRBJ2-4; D is perhaps TRBD1 (5 bases). Germline CDR1 reads SQVTM; CDR2 reads ANQGSEA. V shed 2 bases and J shed 1 base, with 6 bases lying between them. This CDR3 region has 13 residues. The CDR3 nucleotides are TGCAGCGTTGAAAAGGGGGCCAAAAACATTCAGTACTTC. It translates to CSVEKGAKNIQYF.

This chain connects TRBV7-2 to TRBJ2-7; no clear D. Trimming cost V 5 bases and J 2 bases, with 13 bases left between them. This CDR3 is 14 amino acids long. CDR1 and CDR2 (germline): SGHTA, FQGNSA. CDR3 region: CASSPSSTTYEQYF. The CDR3 DNA reads TGTGCCAGCAGCCCATCGTCGACAACCTACGAGCAGTACTTC.

The rearrangement links TRBV4-3 to TRBJ2-2; 8 positions match TRBD1. Germline V gene sequence: CDR1 LGHNA, CDR2 YSLEER. This CDR3 has 16 residues. Trimming at V came to 0 bases and at J to 5 bases, leaving 5 bases not matched to a gene. In DNA, the CDR3 is TGCGCCAGCAGCCAAGAGGGGACAGGACGGACCGGGGAGCTGTTTTTT. Its protein product is CASSQEGTGRTGELFF.

In this sample, this clone turned up once. The CDR3 DNA is TGTGCCAGCAGCGAGGACAGGTACAATGAGCAGTTCTTC. Amino acids: CASSEDRYNEQFF. The V call is TRBV9, the J call TRBJ2-1, with 7 bases matching TRBD1. CDR1 is SGDLS, CDR2 YYNGEE, per germline. The trim removed 3 bases at V and 4 bases at J, leaving 1 base unmatched. CDR3 length: 13 residues.

This chain uses TRBV7-2 with TRBJ1-5; the D gene is possibly TRBD1 (5 bases). Trimming left V 3 bases short and J 2 bases short, with 11 bases between. Germline lookup yields CDR1 SGHTA and CDR2 FQGNSA. The CDR3 is made up of 15 amino acids. DNA for the CDR3: TGTGCCAGCAGCTTCTGGGGGGGTGGCAATCAGCCCCAGCATTTT. It specifies CASSFWGGGNQPQHF.

This chain uses TRBV11-3 with TRBJ2-7; maybe TRBD1 (7 bases). The CDR3 length is 14 residues. The ends were cut back, 2 bases at V and 4 bases at J, with 12 bases in the middle. The V gene's germline CDR1 is SGHNT and CDR2 YENEEA. The CDR3 loop is CASSLQGEEYEQYF. Written as DNA, the CDR3 is TGTGCCAGCAGCTTACAGGGGGAGGAATACGAGCAGTACTTC.

The V and J genes are TRBV19 and TRBJ2-1; no clear D gene. Per germline, CDR1 LNHDA and CDR2 SQIVND (reference sequence). The germline V and J ends were trimmed by 9 bases and 3 bases, with 6 bases remaining between them. This CDR3 comprises 11 residues. CDR3 coding DNA: TGTGCCAGCCACGGCTACAATGAGCAGTTCTTC. This translates into CASHGYNEQFF.

The chain has TRBV11-3 and TRBJ2-2; TRBD1 matches at 8 bases. Germline values: CDR1 SGHNT, CDR2 YENEEA. The CDR3 has 17 residues. After removal of 5 bases from V and 6 bases from J, the junction contained 14 bases not matched to a gene. CDR3 DNA sequence: TGTGCCAGCAGCCCTCGAAAAGGGACAGGATTTTCCGGGGAGCTGTTTTTT. This sequence encodes CASSPRKGTGFSGELFF. The entire variable domain, with the rest obtained from reference TRBV11-3 and TRBJ2-2, is as follows: EAGVVQSPRYKIIEKKQPVAFWCNPISGHNTLYWYLQNLGQGPELLIRYENEEAVDDSQLPKDRFSAERLKGVDSTLKIQPAELGDSAVYLCASSPRKGTGFSGELFFGEGSRLTVL.

The chain combines TRBV11-3 with TRBJ2-5; D gene unclear. V lost 2 bases and J lost 3, with 7 bases in between. The CDR3 totals 13 residues. In germline, CDR1 is SGHNT, CDR2 YENEEA. This chain's CDR3 is CASSLSAKETQYF. DNA of the CDR3: TGTGCCAGCAGCTTATCGGCCAAAGAGACCCAGTACTTC.

V is TRBV5-1 and J is TRBJ2-5, with no clear D. Germline loops: CDR1 SGHRS, CDR2 YFSETQ. Trimming stripped 3 bases from V and 2 bases from J, with 5 bases between. This CDR3 contains 12 residues. The CDR3 DNA follows: TGCGCCAGCAGCTGGGGACAAGAGACCCAGTACTTC. Its protein product is CASSWGQETQYF.

The rearrangement links TRBV7-9 to TRBJ2-1, with 11 bases fitting TRBD2. The ends lost 5 bases at V and 0 bases at J; junction bases unmatched: 9. Looked up from germline, CDR1 is SEHNR and CDR2 is FQNEAQ (reference sequence). The CDR3 runs 18 residues. CDR3 DNA: TGTGCCAGCAGCAAGCCGGGACTAGCGGTGAGCTCCTACAATGAGCAGTTCTTC. Its protein product is CASSKPGLAVSSYNEQFF.

The chain is built from TRBV21-1 and TRBJ2-7. TRBV21-1 is assigned pseudogene status. This CDR3 is 16 amino acids long. CDR3 protein: CASRHRLGTGSYEQYF. The CDR3 DNA reads as TGTGCCAGCAGACACCGGCTCGGGACGGGTTCCTACGAGCAGTACTTC.

The V gene is TRBV18, the J gene TRBJ2-7, with 12 nucleotides matching TRBD1. Germline V lookup: CDR1 KGHSH, CDR2 LQKENI. With V trimmed by 4 bases and J by 4 bases, 5 bases remained unmatched. The CDR3 is 15 residues long. The CDR3 DNA sequence: TGTGCCAGCTCACGCGGGACAGGGGGCATTTACGAGCAGTACTTC. Translation gives CASSRGTGGIYEQYF.

The chain couples TRBV23-1 to TRBJ1-5; no definite D call. TRBV23-1 is placed among ORFs of uncertain function. Trimming removed 1 base at V and 0 bases at J, with 10 bases between. The CDR3 is 16 residues long. The CDR3 DNA is TGCGCCAGCAGTCAATTCGGAGCGCCTAGCAATCAGCCCCAGCATTTT. Its translation: CASSQFGAPSNQPQHF.

This clone was found once. V and J are TRBV28 and TRBJ1-4; a weak D match, TRBD1 (5 bases). Germline-derived CDR1 and CDR2 are MDHEN and SYDVKM. The CDR3 covers 15 residues. V was trimmed by 5 bases and J by 0 bases, leaving 10 bases between them. The DNA for the CDR3 is TGTGCCAGCAGTGTGGGGGGAACAACTAATGAAAAACTGTTTTTT. It is translated as CASSVGGTTNEKLFF. The variable domain in full, completed from reference TRBV28 and TRBJ1-4, reads DVKVTQSSRYLVKRTGEKVFLECVQDMDHENMFWYRQDPGLGLRLIYFSYDVKMKEKGDIPEGYSVSREKKERFSLILESASTNQTSMYLCASSVGGTTNEKLFFGSGTQLSVL.

The chain combines TRBV7-9 with TRBJ1-2; TRBD1 aligns across 8 bases. Germline V gene lookup returns CDR1 SEHNR and CDR2 FQNEAQ (reference sequence). CDR3 length: 13 amino acids. V shed 3 bases, J shed 4 bases, and the junction held 1 base outside the gene matches. The CDR3 nucleotides read TGTGCCAGCAGCTTTGGACAGGGCTATGGCTACACCTTC. Amino acid sequence: CASSFGQGYGYTF.

The rearrangement links TRBV6-1 to TRBJ1-1; D is unclear. There are 13 residues in the CDR3. Trimming pared 0 bases from V and 12 bases from J, leaving 14 bases between. Germline V gene sequence: CDR1 MNHNS, CDR2 SASEGT. DNA of the CDR3: TGTGCCAGCAGTGAAGCAGCAAGTGGAGGTTCTTTCTTT. Translating it yields CASSEAASGGSFF.

This clone was seen only once. The chain couples TRBV5-1 to TRBJ2-1; the D gene is possibly TRBD1 (6 bases). Trimming pared 0 bases from V and 5 bases from J, leaving 21 bases between. Germline V gene sequence: CDR1 SGHRS, CDR2 YFSETQ. This CDR3 has 18 residues. CDR3 DNA: TGCGCCAGCAGCTTGGGTTCGGTGGCAACAGGACAGCACAATGAGCAGTTCTTC. Amino acids: CASSLGSVATGQHNEQFF.

Regarding this clone: The junction departs from germline at one end; a sequencing error may be responsible. The same CDR3 also results from other DNA sequences found in this sample. The J gene is TRBJ1-1, the V gene TRBV6-5; D gene unclear. Germline V CDR1 and CDR2: MNHEY, SVGAGI. This CDR3 region has 13 residues. This chain's CDR3 is CASSYGEITEAFF. The CDR3 bases are TGCGCCAGCAGTTACGGGGAAATTACTGAAGCTTTCTTT.

This clone was recorded only once. In DNA, the CDR3 is TGTGCCAGCAGCCTTTCGGGACACTCCTACGAGCAGTACTTC. Its translation: CASSLSGHSYEQYF. The chain uses TRBV9 and TRBJ2-7, with D possibly TRBD1 on 6 matching bases. Trimming shortened V by 4 bases and J by 0 bases, and 11 bases separated the two germline ends. The CDR3 is 14 residues long. Per the germline V gene, CDR1 is SGDLS and CDR2 is YYNGEE. The full variable domain, rest sourced from reference TRBV9 and TRBJ2-7, is DSGVTQTPKHLITATGQRVTLRCSPRSGDLSVYWYQQSLDQGLQFLIQYYNGEERAKGNILERFSAQQFPDLHSELNLSSLELGDSALYFCASSLSGHSYEQYFGPGTRLTVT.

This chain links TRBV9 with TRBJ1-1; D not resolved. CDR1 and CDR2 (germline): SGDLS, YYNGEE. This CDR3 is 14 amino acids long. V dropped 4 bases and J dropped 0 bases, with 10 bases sitting between them. The DNA for the CDR3 is TGTGCCAGCAGCCCCCGGACTCTGAACACTGAAGCTTTCTTT. Translated, it gives CASSPRTLNTEAFF. Drawing the rest from reference TRBV9 and TRBJ1-1, the complete variable domain is DSGVTQTPKHLITATGQRVTLRCSPRSGDLSVYWYQQSLDQGLQFLIQYYNGEERAKGNILERFSAQQFPDLHSELNLSSLELGDSALYFCASSPRTLNTEAFFGQGTRLTVV.

V and J are TRBV27 and TRBJ2-4; 10 bases line up with TRBD2. Germline V gene lookup returns CDR1 MNHEY and CDR2 SMNVEV (reference sequence). This CDR3 comprises 15 residues. V shed 2 bases and J 7 bases; nucleotides not matched to a gene: 5. The CDR3 protein is CASSLGASGSNIQYF. For the CDR3, the DNA is TGTGCCAGCAGTTTAGGGGCTAGCGGGAGTAACATTCAGTACTTC.